The 20 T cell receptor beta chains reported below all come from one sample, sequenced in a study of glioma-infiltrating T cells. Amplification of TCR alpha and beta CDR3 regions from RNA used iRepertoire nested multiplex PCR. TCRdb fed the multiplex PCR reads into MiXCR, producing one record per CDR3 protein. The sample holds about 89,000 distinct CDR3 sequences; less than 30% are singletons and the top ten take more than 6.5%. Sequenced input: glioma tissue, nonneoplastic brain tissue, or PBMCs (not recorded which). The receptors were sampled from a human donor with low-grade glioma or glioblastoma, undergoing nonglioma brain surgery, or in good health (not recorded which).

V usage is TRBV12-3 or TRBV12-4 and J usage is TRBJ1-3; D is perhaps TRBD1 (5 bases). CDR3 length: 12 residues. Trimming left V 6 bases short and J 4 bases short, with 7 bases between. The chain's CDR3 is CASSRQGNTIYF. The CDR3 bases are TGTGCCAGCAGCCGACAGGGAAACACCATATATTTT.

Regarding this clonotype: A much larger clone sits a single nucleotide away, making a read error possible. The CDR3 coding sequence is TGTGCCAGCAGCAAGCCGGACAGGGACTTAAATCAGCCCCAGCATTTT. Its translation is CASSKPDRDLNQPQHF. The chain is built from TRBV4-2 and TRBJ1-5; TRBD1 agrees at 8 bases. Unmatched junction bases numbered 10, after V lost 5 bases and J lost 4 bases. This CDR3 comprises 16 residues. Germline loops: CDR1 LGHNA, CDR2 YNFKEQ.

This chain connects TRBV18 to TRBJ2-3; D is uncertain. The germline CDR1 and CDR2 sequences are KGHSH and LQKENI. Trimming cost V 6 bases and J 5 bases, with 9 bases left between them. The CDR3 is 12 residues long. The CDR3 nucleotides are TGTGCCAGCTCGCAACAAGGAGATACGCAGTATTTT. It is translated as CASSQQGDTQYF.

As for this clonotype: The junction and the germline gene differ at one end; a read error may be behind it. The chain is built from TRBV6-6 and TRBJ2-5; perhaps TRBD2 as D (6 bases). The germline V gene has CDR1 MNHNY and CDR2 SVGAGI (reference sequence). The CDR3 has 14 residues. CDR3 bases: TGTGCCAGTAGTTACGGCGGGGCCCAAGGGAACCAGTACTTC. This translates into CASSYGGAQGNQYF.

This clonotype has at least ten counts. V and J are TRBV20-1 and TRBJ1-3; TRBD1 matches at 7 bases. The CDR3 extends over 18 amino acids. Per the germline V gene, CDR1 is DFQATT and CDR2 is SNEGSKA (reference sequence). J lost 0 bases, V lost 5 bases, and 16 bases had no gene match. CDR3 sequence reads: CSALPGPSRGLSGNTIYF. DNA for the CDR3: TGCAGTGCTCTACCGGGCCCTTCGAGGGGGCTCTCTGGAAACACCATATATTTT.

This clonotype was seen more than once but under ten times. This chain links TRBV12-3 or TRBV12-4 with TRBJ1-1, with TRBD1 as a possible D gene (6 bases). The V gene lost 5 bases and the J gene lost 0 bases, with 19 bases spanning the gap. The CDR3 covers 17 residues. CDR3 in amino acids: CASSPSGTRRVNTEAFF. The CDR3 nucleotides are TGTGCCAGCAGTCCATCCGGGACAAGGAGGGTGAACACTGAAGCTTTCTTT.

A remark on this clonotype: Just one base apart from a much larger clone, this may be a read error. This sequence joins TRBV20-1 and TRBJ2-7; 9 positions match TRBD2. Losses at the gene ends were 3 bases for V and 7 bases for J; bases not matched to a gene: 10. Germline V gives CDR1 DFQATT, CDR2 SNEGSKA (reference sequence). This CDR3 is 14 amino acids long. CDR3 coding DNA: TGCAGTGCTAGTGCGGGAGGGCCGAAGAATGAGCAGTACTTC. Encoded protein: CSASAGGPKNEQYF.

This clonotype was detected many times. V is TRBV7-2 and J is TRBJ1-1, with a possible D match to TRBD1 (6 bases). The germline V gene has CDR1 SGHTA and CDR2 FQGNSA. The CDR3 consists of 13 residues. Trimming removed 1 base at V and 7 bases at J, with 10 bases between. Written as DNA, the CDR3 is TGTGCCAGCAGCTTAGAGTGGACAGATGAAGCTTTCTTT. Translated: CASSLEWTDEAFF.

The chain uses TRBV19 and TRBJ1-5, with unresolved D. The CDR3 is 14 residues long. V gave up 5 bases and J gave up 3 bases, with 11 bases separating them. In germline, CDR1 is LNHDA, CDR2 SQIVND (reference sequence). This CDR3 is CASSEGLINQPQHF. CDR3 bases: TGTGCCAGTAGTGAAGGGTTAATCAATCAGCCCCAGCATTTT. Looking up the rest from reference TRBV19 and TRBJ1-5 gives the full variable domain: DGGITQSPKYLFRKEGQNVTLSCEQNLNHDAMYWYRQDPGQGLRLIYYSQIVNDFQKGDIAEGYSVSREKKESFPLTVTSAQKNPTAFYLCASSEGLINQPQHFGDGTRLSIL.

This clonotype was seen many times. V is TRBV4-1 and J is TRBJ1-5; TRBD1 matches 10 bases. This CDR3 is built from 17 residues. V was pared by 3 bases and J by 5 bases, with 10 bases of the junction left unmatched. CDR1 is MGHRA and CDR2 is YSYEKL in the germline V gene. CDR3 DNA: TGCGCCAGCAGCCAGATCCCGGGACAGGGGACTTATCAGCCCCAGCATTTT. As protein: CASSQIPGQGTYQPQHF.

This sequence joins TRBV19 and TRBJ2-7; perhaps D is TRBD1 or TRBD2 (6 bases each). Trimming stripped 7 bases from V and 4 bases from J, with 17 bases between. Germline assignment: CDR1 LNHDA and CDR2 SQIVND (reference sequence). The CDR3 covers 14 residues. CDR3 bases: TGTGCCAGTAAGGGGGGATCTCTGGATTACGAGCAGTACTTC. Amino acid sequence: CASKGGSLDYEQYF.

This clonotype was seen a handful of times. One junction end disagrees with the germline gene, perhaps due to a read error. This rearrangement joins TRBV12-3 or TRBV12-4 to TRBJ1-6; 8 bases align to TRBD1. The CDR3 loop spans 15 amino acids. The CDR3 loop reads CASSFRTGINSPLHF. The CDR3 region has the DNA TGTGCCAGTAGTTTCAGGACAGGGATCAATTCACCCCTCCACTTT.

This clonotype was seen ten or more times. The chain couples TRBV13 to TRBJ1-2; 8 positions agree with TRBD1. Trimming removed 3 bases from V and 7 bases from J; junction bases left unmatched: 7. This CDR3 region has 14 residues. Germline V gene lookup returns CDR1 PRHDT and CDR2 FYEKMQ (reference sequence). CDR3 in amino acids: CASSLTRGPGGYTF. CDR3 nucleotides: TGTGCCAGCAGCTTGACCAGGGGGCCCGGTGGCTACACCTTC.

This clonotype has at least ten counts. V usage is TRBV18 and J usage is TRBJ2-3; TRBD2 aligns across 8 bases. There are 14 residues in the CDR3. CDR1 KGHSH and CDR2 LQKENI come from the germline V gene. V gave up 6 bases and J gave up 4 bases; unmatched junction bases: 6. The DNA for the CDR3 is TGTGCCAGCTCCTCTACCGGGAGGGCAGATACGCAGTATTTT. It codes for CASSSTGRADTQYF.

This clonotype was picked up many times. J is TRBJ2-1 and V is TRBV6-1, with 8 bases matching TRBD1. The germline CDR1 and CDR2 sequences are MNHNS and SASEGT. The CDR3 has 14 amino acids. V shed 5 bases, J shed 4 bases, and the junction held 4 bases outside the gene matches. The CDR3 DNA sequence: TGTGCCAGCAGTTGGGGGGACAGGTACAATGAGCAGTTCTTC. This codes for CASSWGDRYNEQFF.

Many counts were recorded for this clonotype. The chain couples TRBV27 to TRBJ1-2; 7 bases match TRBD1. This CDR3 has 14 amino acids. Germline V lookup: CDR1 MNHEY, CDR2 SMNVEV (reference sequence). Trimming removed 3 bases from V and 5 bases from J; junction bases left unmatched: 6. CDR3 in amino acids: CASSLRQGGYGYTF. As DNA, the CDR3 is TGTGCCAGCAGTTTGAGACAGGGCGGGTATGGCTACACCTTC.

This clonotype was seen at least ten times. The chain carries TRBV7-6 and TRBJ2-5; no clear D. This CDR3 is built from 11 residues. The V gene's germline CDR1 is SGHVS and CDR2 FNYEAQ. Trimming took 0 bases from V and 4 from J, leaving 0 bases between them. The chain's CDR3 is CASSLAETQYF. DNA for the CDR3: TGTGCCAGCAGCTTAGCAGAGACCCAGTACTTC.

In this sample, this clonotype turned up many times. The V and J genes are TRBV19 and TRBJ1-5, with D possibly being TRBD1 (6 bases). The germline CDR1 and CDR2 sequences are LNHDA and SQIVND (reference sequence). Deletions cut 4 bases from V and 5 bases from J, with 12 bases between. The CDR3 loop spans 14 amino acids. The CDR3 DNA follows: TGTGCCAGTAGTAGAGGGGGGGCCCATCAGCCCCAGCATTTT. The encoded protein is CASSRGGAHQPQHF.

The genes are TRBV29-1 and TRBJ2-3, with no clear D. CDR3 length equals 13 residues. CDR1 is SQVTM and CDR2 is ANQGSEA in the germline V gene. The V end lost 3 bases, the J end lost 0 bases, and 7 bases lay between the germline ends. The CDR3 loop reads CSVEARSTDTQYF. The CDR3 region has the DNA TGCAGCGTTGAGGCTCGAAGCACAGATACGCAGTATTTT.

This clonotype was seen many times. This chain connects TRBV20-1 to TRBJ1-1; no clear D. The CDR3 sequence is 11 residues long. Trimming shortened V by 0 bases and J by 6 bases, and 5 bases separated the two germline ends. Germline CDR1 and CDR2: DFQATT and SNEGSKA (reference sequence). In nucleotides, the CDR3 is TGCAGTGCTAGAGACGGAGCTGAAGCTTTCTTT. This codes for CSARDGAEAFF.